The 15 T cell receptor beta chains in this list originate from one sample, sequenced in a study of blood T cell repertoires in COVID-19. The repertoire was sequenced with immunoSEQ multiplex PCR; TCRdb's copy has only in-frame clones and lacks some. The table includes nearly 55,000 clones, roughly three quarters detected once. Sample: peripheral blood. The source is a human donor with active or convalescent COVID-19. The donor label of this sample is uncertain.

The genes are TRBV4-1 and TRBJ2-1; 7 nucleotides match TRBD2. CDR1 and CDR2 (germline): MGHRA, YSYEKL. V lost 1 base, J lost 5 bases, and 11 bases stayed unmatched. This CDR3 is 17 amino acids long. For the CDR3, the DNA is TGCGCCAGCAGCCAAGGAGAATGGCTAGCGGCCAACAATGAGCAGTTCTTC. Translated: CASSQGEWLAANNEQFF.

The CDR3 DNA sequence: TGCGCCAGCAGCCTTAGCGGGAGGGGGAATGAGCAGTTCTTC. Translated: CASSLSGRGNEQFF. The genes are TRBV10-1 and TRBJ2-1, with 11 bases lining up with TRBD2. CDR3 length: 14 residues. Germline V gene data show CDR1 as WNHNN and CDR2 as SYGVQD (reference sequence). V shed 6 bases and J 7 bases; nucleotides not matched to a gene: 5.

This clone occurred a few times. The chain links TRBV12-3 or TRBV12-4 to TRBJ1-1; D uncertain. V lost 3 bases and J lost 11, with 13 bases in between. This CDR3 contains 12 residues. The CDR3 here is CASSFEAKRAFF. The CDR3, as DNA: TGTGCCAGCAGTTTTGAGGCGAAGAGGGCTTTCTTT.

V gene TRBV28 combines with J gene TRBJ1-1; the match to TRBD1 covers 7 bases. The CDR3 is 15 amino acids. V lost 6 bases to trimming and J lost 1 base; unmatched junction nucleotides: 8. Germline V CDR1 and CDR2: MDHEN, SYDVKM. The CDR3 region has the DNA TGTGCCAGCAGGCTACCCCGACAGGGGAACACTGAAGCTTTCTTT. Amino acid sequence: CASRLPRQGNTEAFF.

This clone was recorded once. This chain links TRBV5-1 with TRBJ2-1; 8 bases are shared with TRBD2. The germline CDR1 and CDR2 sequences are SGHRS and YFSETQ. CDR3 length equals 15 residues. Germline trimming cut 5 bases from V and 8 bases from J; bases unmatched to any gene: 12. The CDR3 is CASRSGTSLLDEQFF. CDR3 sequence (DNA): TGCGCCAGCAGGTCGGGGACTAGTTTGTTGGATGAGCAGTTCTTC.

This clone has only a few counts. V usage is TRBV12-3 or TRBV12-4 and J usage is TRBJ2-3; D is undetermined. The V and J ends lost 7 bases and 6 bases respectively, with 11 bases between them. The CDR3 is made up of 12 amino acids. The CDR3 DNA reads TGTGCCAGCACCACGAAGAGGGATACGCAGTATTTT. Its protein product is CASTTKRDTQYF.

This chain uses TRBV6-2 or TRBV6-3 with TRBJ2-7, with D possibly being TRBD2 (5 bases). Germline V gene sequence: CDR1 MNHEY, CDR2 SVGEGT. The ends were cut back, 5 bases at V and 7 bases at J, with 15 bases in the middle. The CDR3 covers 13 residues. The CDR3 sequence is CASSIKITGEQYF. CDR3 coding DNA: TGTGCCAGCAGTATAAAAATAACGGGGGAGCAGTACTTC.

CDR3 nucleotides: TGCGCCAGCAGGGTCACTAGCGGGCCTACCTACGAGCAGTACTTC. Translated: CASRVTSGPTYEQYF. The genes are TRBV5-1 and TRBJ2-7; 9 bases line up with TRBD2. The CDR3 has 15 residues. The J segment lost 2 bases and the V segment lost 5 bases, leaving 8 bases of the junction unmatched. Germline V gene sequence: CDR1 SGHRS, CDR2 YFSETQ.

Remarks on this clone: The junction does not match germline at one end; this may be a read error. Additional DNA sequences in this sample encode the identical CDR3. The V gene is TRBV10-3, the J gene TRBJ2-6, with D maybe TRBD2 (6 bases). This CDR3 is 17 amino acids long. The V gene's germline CDR1 is ENHRY and CDR2 SYGVKD. Here the CDR3 reads CAISGGGSHSGANVLTF. Written as DNA, the CDR3 is TGCGCCATCAGTGGGGGAGGCAGCCACTCTGGGGCCAACGTCCTGACTTTC.

The gene calls are TRBV5-4 and TRBJ1-1; the match to TRBD1 covers 10 bases. This CDR3 spans 15 amino acids. The trim removed 4 bases at V and 3 bases at J, leaving 6 bases unmatched. Germline CDR1 SGHNT, CDR2 YYREEE (reference sequence). The CDR3 is CASSGQDRGDTEAFF. CDR3 in DNA: TGTGCCAGCAGCGGACAGGACAGGGGGGACACTGAAGCTTTCTTT.

The chain has TRBV24-1 and TRBJ2-3, with 8 bases matching TRBD1. Germline lookup yields CDR1 KGHDR and CDR2 SFDVKD. The CDR3 contains 13 residues. J lost 1 base, V lost 9 bases, and 2 bases had no gene match. CDR3 amino acids: CATSTGGTDTQYF. For the CDR3, the DNA is TGTGCCACCTCGACAGGGGGCACAGATACGCAGTATTTT.

The rearrangement links TRBV6-5 to TRBJ2-7, with D possibly TRBD1 on 6 matching bases. This CDR3 is 14 amino acids long. Germline V gene sequence: CDR1 MNHEY, CDR2 SVGAGI. V was clipped by 5 bases and J by 0 bases, with 11 bases between them. The CDR3 sequence is CASSPDRSSYEQYF. In DNA, the CDR3 is TGTGCCAGCAGTCCCGACAGGTCCTCCTACGAGCAGTACTTC.

The gene calls are TRBV5-1 and TRBJ1-2, with a tentative D call TRBD1 (6 bases). Between the trimmed V and J ends, which lost 2 bases and 8 bases, there was a span of 13 bases. CDR1 is SGHRS, CDR2 YFSETQ, per germline. CDR3 length: 13 residues. The CDR3 DNA sequence: TGCGCCAGCAGCTTTGAACAGGGTGGCGGCTACACCTTC. Its protein product is CASSFEQGGGYTF. Full variable domain (rest looked up from reference TRBV5-1 and TRBJ1-2): KAGVTQTPRYLIKTRGQQVTLSCSPISGHRSVSWYQQTPGQGLQFLFEYFSETQRNKGNFPGRFSGRQFSNSRSEMNVSTLELGDSALYLCASSFEQGGGYTFGSGTRLTVV.

This chain connects TRBV9 to TRBJ2-7; D is uncertain. V was trimmed by 4 bases and J by 5 bases, leaving 10 bases between them. The CDR3 loop spans 12 amino acids. Germline V gene sequence: CDR1 SGDLS, CDR2 YYNGEE. CDR3 coding DNA: TGTGCCAGCAGCCGACTGTCGGACGAGCAGTACTTC. Translation: CASSRLSDEQYF. Looking up the rest from reference TRBV9 and TRBJ2-7 gives the full variable domain: DSGVTQTPKHLITATGQRVTLRCSPRSGDLSVYWYQQSLDQGLQFLIQYYNGEERAKGNILERFSAQQFPDLHSELNLSSLELGDSALYFCASSRLSDEQYFGPGTRLTVT.

The rearrangement links TRBV10-1 to TRBJ1-1, with unresolved D. V lost 5 bases and J 1 base, leaving 8 bases between the germline ends. CDR1 and CDR2 (germline): WNHNN, SYGVQD (reference sequence). This CDR3 has 13 amino acids. DNA of the CDR3: TGCGCCAGCAGTCCCGACTGGAACACTGAAGCTTTCTTT. This translates into CASSPDWNTEAFF.